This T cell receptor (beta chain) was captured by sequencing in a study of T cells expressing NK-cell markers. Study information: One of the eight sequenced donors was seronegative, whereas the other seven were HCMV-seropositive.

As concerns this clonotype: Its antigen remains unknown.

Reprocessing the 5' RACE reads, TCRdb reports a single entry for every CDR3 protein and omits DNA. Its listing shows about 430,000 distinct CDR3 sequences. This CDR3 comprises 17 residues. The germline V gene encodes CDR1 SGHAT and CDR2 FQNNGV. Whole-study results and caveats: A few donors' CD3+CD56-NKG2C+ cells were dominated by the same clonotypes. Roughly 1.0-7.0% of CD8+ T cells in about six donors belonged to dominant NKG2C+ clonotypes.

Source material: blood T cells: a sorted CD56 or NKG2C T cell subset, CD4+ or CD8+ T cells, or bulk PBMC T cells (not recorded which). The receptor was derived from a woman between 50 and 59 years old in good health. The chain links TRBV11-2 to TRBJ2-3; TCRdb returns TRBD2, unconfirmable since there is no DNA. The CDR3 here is CASTQKEREGNSDTQYF.